This TCR beta chain was obtained from a study of PD-1 blockade in classical Hodgkin lymphoma. General study results and limits: By C4D1, CD4+ diversity increased significantly, especially in complete responders. What drove the repertoire differences, possibly disease activity or prior therapy, has not been defined.

Worth noting for this clone: Its antigen is not identified.

Each patient's relapse followed autologous stem cell transplantation, and brentuximab vedotin exposure varied. TCRdb's table, derived via immunoSEQ multiplex PCR, lists solely in-frame clones and lacks some. This sample yields under 110,000 clones, of which around 88% are seen a single time; under 7.5% belongs to the top ten. The source is a human donor with classical Hodgkin lymphoma. The input for sequencing was peripheral blood mononuclear cells (PBMCs), taken before the second cycle of nivolumab.

The CDR3 sequence: CASRDRGLLNYGYTF. CDR3 in DNA: TGTGCCAGCCGGGACAGGGGACTCCTTAACTATGGCTACACCTTC. This sequence joins TRBV7-8 and TRBJ1-2; TRBD1 agrees at 10 bases. V lost 8 bases, J lost 1 base, and 7 bases stayed unmatched. Per germline, CDR1 SGHVS and CDR2 FQNEAQ. This CDR3 contains 15 residues.